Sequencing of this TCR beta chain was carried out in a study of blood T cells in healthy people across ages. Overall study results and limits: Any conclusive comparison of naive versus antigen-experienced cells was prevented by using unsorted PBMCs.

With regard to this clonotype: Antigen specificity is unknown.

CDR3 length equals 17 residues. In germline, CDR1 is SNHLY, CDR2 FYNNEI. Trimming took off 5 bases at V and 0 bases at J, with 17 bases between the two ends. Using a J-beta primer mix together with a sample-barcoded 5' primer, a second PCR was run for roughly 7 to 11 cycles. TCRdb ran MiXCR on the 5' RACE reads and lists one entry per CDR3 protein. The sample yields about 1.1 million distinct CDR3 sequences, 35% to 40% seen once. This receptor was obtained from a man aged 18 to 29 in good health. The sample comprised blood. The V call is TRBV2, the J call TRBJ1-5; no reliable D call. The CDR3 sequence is CASSKAGVIHSNQPQHF. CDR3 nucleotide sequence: TGTGCCAGCAGTAAGGCAGGAGTAATTCATAGCAATCAGCCCCAGCATTTT.